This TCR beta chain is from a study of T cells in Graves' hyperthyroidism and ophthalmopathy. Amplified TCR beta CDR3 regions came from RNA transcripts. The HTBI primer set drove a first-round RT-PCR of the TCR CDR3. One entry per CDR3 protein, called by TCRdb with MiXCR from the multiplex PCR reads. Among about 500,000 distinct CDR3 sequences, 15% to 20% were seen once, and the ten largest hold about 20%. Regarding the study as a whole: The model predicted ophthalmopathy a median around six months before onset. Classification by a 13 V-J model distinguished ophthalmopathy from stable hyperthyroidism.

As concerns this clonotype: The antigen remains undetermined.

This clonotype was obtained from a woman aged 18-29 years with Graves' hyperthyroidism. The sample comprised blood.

The CDR3 nucleotides read TGTGCCAGCAGCCCCGGGGGGGTTAGAAACACCATATATTTT. Protein sequence: CASSPGGVRNTIYF. The chain uses TRBV7-8 and TRBJ1-3, with a weak D call TRBD1 (5 bases). Germline CDR1 reads SGHVS; CDR2 reads FQNEAQ. There are 14 residues in the CDR3. The V end was cut by 5 bases, the J end by 5 bases, with 13 bases between. The full variable domain, its missing parts supplied by reference TRBV7-8 and TRBJ1-3, is GAGVSQSPRYKVAKRGQDVALRCDPISGHVSLFWYQQALGQGPEFLTYFQNEAQLDKSGLPSDRFFAERPEGSVSTLKIQRTQQEDSAVYLCASSPGGVRNTIYFGEGSWLTVV.